The following is a T cell receptor (beta chain) sequence with its context. There is no known antigen for this receptor. There are no base qualities to consult, and no much larger clone falls within one base. This entry belongs to a study of shared clonotypes between healthy human individuals (TCRdb year 2020). For context, the study as a whole: Two women and three men aged 18 to 49 years were included in the cohort. For each donor, CD4 naive and CD4 memory were each given three plates, CD8 naive was given two plates, and CD8 memory was given one plate. Blood TCR repertoires of roughly 5 healthy adults were deeply sequenced to estimate repertoire size and the extent of clonotype sharing between individuals. Libraries were prepared and TCR repertoires were sequenced by different laboratories using diverse techniques, in order to increase sequencing depth and limit assay-specific biases. Leukapheresis yielded between about 0.94 and 8.9 billion PBMCs per donor. Results and caveats for the whole study, not just this receptor: Naive subsets generally had larger estimated clonotype richness than memory subsets. When several donors were compared, the shared fraction of clonotypes was about 5.2% for naive CD4, around 3.6% for naive CD8, about 2.4% for memory CD4, and less than 0.45% for memory CD8. Sampling was restricted to blood, and TCR repertoires in tissue are likely to differ from TCR repertoires in blood. Pairwise subsampling indicated that sequencing depth was expected to affect the degree of clonotype sharing among donors. The small number of donors limited the genetic and exposure-history diversity represented. Compared with non-shared clonotypes, clonotypes shared by all four sorted-subset donors had higher generation probabilities. Even with the large sequencing depth, rarefaction of the sorted-subset datasets indicated that sequencing was incomplete.

The donors were healthy, HIV-negative adults who had no recently reported acute infections or vaccinations. Every donor was a Caucasian adult residing in Nashville, Tennessee, USA. Magnetic negative selection was used to enrich CD4+ T cells, after which naive cells were positively selected on CD45RA and the negative fraction became the memory subset. Blood was collected by leukapheresis, and PBMCs were isolated by Ficoll-Histopaque density gradient centrifugation and then cryopreserved in liquid nitrogen vapor phase. Analytical flow cytometry was used to check the purity and quantity of every magnetically sorted T cell population. Each sorted fraction had its genomic DNA isolated and then quantified by UV absorbance on a Nanodrop 2000c. Using the deep immunoSEQ assay, multiplex PCR amplified TCR CDR3 regions from genomic DNA. Genomic DNA extracted from each cell subset was distributed evenly over all wells of several immunoSEQ 96-well plates, and each plate served as one replicate. For sorted subsets, each replicate PCR was loaded with about 200 ng genomic DNA, equivalent to 25,000 to 35,000 T cell genomes. The purified libraries were quantified using a Qubit 3.0 fluorometer, sized with a Bioanalyzer 2100, and then quantified again using the KAPA Library Quantification kit. Every immunoSEQ 96-well plate was sequenced on a dedicated single-read 150-cycle Illumina NextSeq 550 flow cell. Processing in the source paper ran as follows. Because the immunoSEQ output held only junctional sequences and lacked quality scores, the filtering could not match the filtering applied to full-length reads. Sequences were annotated with PyIR, a Python wrapper for IgBLAST v1.9, using IMGT germline references to assign V/J genes and CDR3. Reads with weak V/J assignments (E-value above 1e-6), missing CDR3, stop codons, out-of-frame junctions, or ambiguous translated residues were removed. V3J clonotypes were defined as sequences sharing an identical inferred V gene, J gene, and CDR3 amino acid sequence. To compute the percentage overlap between repertoires, the number of shared unique clonotypes was divided by the size of the smaller repertoire. Three approaches were used to assess repertoire richness: RTK rarefaction, the Chao1 estimator, and Recon v2.1 estimates of unobserved clonotypes. Generation probabilities for all TCRbeta clonotypes obtained by the gDNA method from a few donors were computed using OLGA. The table comes from immuneACCESS by way of TCRdb, which keeps in-frame sequences with V and J called. Part of the clones is missing from these tables; in studies checked, under half for an unresolved V gene and the rest for unknown reasons. For V, J and clone size, that table is used; D and trimming come from the DNA. This sample gives 2 million to 3 million clones in total; roughly 93% of them show up just once. The biggest ten clones account for around 0.37% of the sample.

This receptor was obtained from a man aged 18 to 35 in good health. Some clones in this sample may be carry-over from other donors' samples. Sequenced: naive CD4+ T cells from PBMCs. The sample's cell subset or site, from its label and the paper: CD45RA+ positively selected.

The DNA sequence follows: TGCAGCGTTGCCAGGCTGAGCTCCTACGAGCAGTACTTC. Translated, this is CSVARLSSYEQYF. The V gene is TRBV29-1 and the J gene is TRBJ2-7, with the D gene call left open. For CDR1 and CDR2, the germline V gene lists SQVTM and ANQGSEA. From the cysteine through the phenylalanine, the CDR3 covers 13 amino acids. Only CDR3 DNA is held: 39 bases, read in frame from base 1. A distance of 10 bases separates the germline ends of V and J, which lose 4 bases and 0 bases respectively.